These T cell receptor beta chains were read from a single sample in a study of cytomegalovirus exposure and HLA in healthy donors. Repertoires were generated with immunoSEQ multiplex PCR, while TCRdb's copy carries only in-frame clones and drops some. The sample shows about 130,000 clones, around three quarters of them seen only once. Sequencing input: PBMCs. These receptors came from a man between 35 and 55 years old in good health and CMV-seronegative. The CDR3 runs from the conserved cysteine through the conserved F or W. Fields, in order: clone size, V gene, J gene, D gene, CDR3 DNA, CDR3 protein. The D gene is left open where the match is weak. Expanded clones get a size class; other rows say once, few or many, or leave the size out.

clone size: few
V gene: TRBV19
J gene: TRBJ2-2
D gene: TRBD1
CDR3 DNA: TGTGCCAGTAATCCAGGACAGGGGAGACCGTACACCGGGGAGCTGTTTTTT
CDR3 protein: CASNPGQGRPYTGELFF

clone size: once
V gene: TRBV18
J gene: TRBJ2-7
D gene: -
CDR3 DNA: TGTGCCAGCTCACCAGCACAGGAGTACGAGCAGTACTTC
CDR3 protein: CASSPAQEYEQYF

clone size: -
V gene: TRBV9
J gene: TRBJ2-1
D gene: TRBD1
CDR3 DNA: TGTGCCAGCAGCGTCTTCCAGGACAGGGGTTATGAGCAGTTCTTC
CDR3 protein: CASSVFQDRGYEQFF

clone size: -
V gene: TRBV5-5
J gene: TRBJ1-2
D gene: -
CDR3 DNA: TGTGCCAGCAGCTTCTCTGACAGGTTTGACTATGGCTACACCTTC
CDR3 protein: CASSFSDRFDYGYTF

clone size: -
V gene: TRBV7-2
J gene: TRBJ1-6
D gene: TRBD1
CDR3 DNA: TGTGCCAGCAGCGAGACAGGGGTGGCTTCACCCCTCCACTTT
CDR3 protein: CASSETGVASPLHF

clone size: -
V gene: TRBV5-1
J gene: TRBJ2-1
D gene: TRBD2
CDR3 DNA: TGCGCCAGCAGCTTGCCGCGGACCCTGGGGGGGTACAATGAGCAGTTCTTC
CDR3 protein: CASSLPRTLGGYNEQFF

clone size: few
V gene: TRBV5-1
J gene: TRBJ1-1
D gene: -
CDR3 DNA: TGCGCCAGCGGGTTGGGGGCCAACACTGAAGCTTTCTTT
CDR3 protein: CASGLGANTEAFF

clone size: -
V gene: TRBV6-5
J gene: TRBJ1-5
D gene: -
CDR3 DNA: TGTGCCAGCAGCCCCCCAGGTAACCAGCCCCAGCATTTT
CDR3 protein: CASSPPGNQPQHF

clone size: -
V gene: TRBV7-3
J gene: TRBJ2-7
D gene: TRBD2
CDR3 DNA: TGTGCCAGCAGCCCGGGGGGAGCGGGGGGAGGCGAGCAGTACTTC
CDR3 protein: CASSPGGAGGGEQYF

clone size: -
V gene: TRBV14
J gene: TRBJ1-1
D gene: -
CDR3 DNA: TGTGCCAGCAGCCCCATTCGGGGGATTCGCACTGAAGCTTTCTTT
CDR3 protein: CASSPIRGIRTEAFF

clone size: -
V gene: TRBV6-5
J gene: TRBJ1-2
D gene: -
CDR3 DNA: TGTGCCAGCAGGACAAGGACAGCGACCCTCTATGGCTACACCTTC
CDR3 protein: CASRTRTATLYGYTF

clone size: -
V gene: TRBV6-5
J gene: TRBJ2-7
D gene: -
CDR3 DNA: TGTGCCAGCAGTTCGCCCCCCAGGGCGGAGTACTACGAGCAGTACTTC
CDR3 protein: CASSSPPRAEYYEQYF

clone size: -
V gene: TRBV4-1
J gene: TRBJ2-4
D gene: -
CDR3 DNA: TGCGCCAGCAGCCAAGCCTCACGGAAAAACATTCAGTACTTC
CDR3 protein: CASSQASRKNIQYF

clone size: -
V gene: TRBV7-2
J gene: TRBJ1-3
D gene: TRBD1
CDR3 DNA: TGTGCCAGCAGCTTAGTTGGGACAGTGGCTGGAAACACCATATATTTT
CDR3 protein: CASSLVGTVAGNTIYF

clone size: few
V gene: TRBV7-2
J gene: TRBJ1-6
D gene: -
CDR3 DNA: TGTGCCAGCCGCGCAATGGGGAGTATGTCCTATAATTCACCCCTCCACTTT
CDR3 protein: CASRAMGSMSYNSPLHF

clone size: -
V gene: TRBV11-3
J gene: TRBJ2-6
D gene: -
CDR3 DNA: TGTGCCAGCAGCTCTGGCGGGGCTGTGGCCAACGTCCTGACTTTC
CDR3 protein: CASSSGGAVANVLTF

clone size: -
V gene: TRBV27
J gene: TRBJ1-6
D gene: -
CDR3 DNA: TGTGCCAGCAGTTTATCTGGGGGGTTTAACTATAATTCACCCCTCCACTTT
CDR3 protein: CASSLSGGFNYNSPLHF

clone size: -
V gene: TRBV5-1
J gene: TRBJ2-3
D gene: TRBD1
CDR3 DNA: TGCGCCAGCAGCTCTCGGACAGGGGGCTTCACAGATACGCAGTATTTT
CDR3 protein: CASSSRTGGFTDTQYF

clone size: -
V gene: TRBV11-2
J gene: TRBJ2-1
D gene: TRBD2
CDR3 DNA: TGTGCCAGCAGCTTAGGGCGGGGGGGCGTTGGTAATGAGCAGTTCTTC
CDR3 protein: CASSLGRGGVGNEQFF

clone size: -
V gene: TRBV5-4
J gene: TRBJ1-1
D gene: TRBD1
CDR3 DNA: TGTGCCAGCAGTCCGGGACAGGGGACAACAGGTGAAGCTTTCTTT
CDR3 protein: CASSPGQGTTGEAFF

clone size: -
V gene: TRBV30
J gene: TRBJ2-1
D gene: TRBD1
CDR3 DNA: TGTGCCTGGAGACAAACAGGGGTAAATGAGCAGTTCTTC
CDR3 protein: CAWRQTGVNEQFF

clone size: -
V gene: TRBV28
J gene: TRBJ1-2
D gene: -
CDR3 DNA: TGTGCCAGCCACTCTTCCGACAGGCGCGGTGGCTACACCTTC
CDR3 protein: CASHSSDRRGGYTF

clone size: -
V gene: TRBV11-2
J gene: TRBJ1-6
D gene: -
CDR3 DNA: TGTGCCAGCAGCACCCGGGCAACAGGGTCACCCCTCCACTTT
CDR3 protein: CASSTRATGSPLHF

clone size: -
V gene: TRBV9
J gene: TRBJ1-6
D gene: -
CDR3 DNA: TGTGCCAGCAGCGCCGGACAGAATAATTCACCCCTCCACTTT
CDR3 protein: CASSAGQNNSPLHF

clone size: -
V gene: TRBV29-1
J gene: TRBJ2-2
D gene: TRBD1
CDR3 DNA: TGCAGCGTCGGGGACAGGGGGAGATGGACCGGGGAGCTGTTTTTT
CDR3 protein: CSVGDRGRWTGELFF

clone size: -
V gene: TRBV6-5
J gene: TRBJ2-5
D gene: -
CDR3 DNA: TGTGCCAGCAGTCGACAGTTTCGGGAGACCCAGTACTTC
CDR3 protein: CASSRQFRETQYF

clone size: once
V gene: TRBV7-2
J gene: TRBJ1-5
D gene: TRBD1
CDR3 DNA: TGTGCCAGCACCAAAGCAGGGGGTTATCAGCCCCAGCATTTT
CDR3 protein: CASTKAGGYQPQHF

clone size: -
V gene: TRBV7-2
J gene: TRBJ2-4
D gene: TRBD1
CDR3 DNA: TGTGCCAGCAGCTTAGGGTCTGGGGACAGTCAGTACTTC
CDR3 protein: CASSLGSGDSQYF

clone size: -
V gene: TRBV7-2
J gene: TRBJ1-5
D gene: TRBD1
CDR3 DNA: TGTGCCAGCAGCTTAGGGACAGGGAGCTATTATAGCAATCAGCCCCAGCATTTT
CDR3 protein: CASSLGTGSYYSNQPQHF

clone size: -
V gene: TRBV19
J gene: TRBJ2-5
D gene: TRBD2
CDR3 DNA: TGTGCCAGCGGTAGCGGGGTCCCAGAGACCCAGTACTTC
CDR3 protein: CASGSGVPETQYF

clone size: -
V gene: TRBV28
J gene: TRBJ2-3
D gene: -
CDR3 DNA: TGTGCCAGCAGTTTACCACTAAGCACAGATACGCAGTATTTT
CDR3 protein: CASSLPLSTDTQYF

clone size: -
V gene: TRBV5-6
J gene: TRBJ1-6
D gene: -
CDR3 DNA: TGTGCCAGCAAGCCGGGACAAGGGGCTTCACCCCTCCACTTT
CDR3 protein: CASKPGQGASPLHF

clone size: -
V gene: TRBV7-2
J gene: TRBJ1-1
D gene: -
CDR3 DNA: TGTGCCAGCAGCTTCAGGAGGGACACTGAAGCTTTCTTT
CDR3 protein: CASSFRRDTEAFF

clone size: -
V gene: TRBV29-1
J gene: TRBJ2-7
D gene: -
CDR3 DNA: TGCAGCGTTCTCCGGGGAGTAGGCGAGCAGTACTTC
CDR3 protein: CSVLRGVGEQYF

clone size: -
V gene: TRBV7-2
J gene: TRBJ1-1
D gene: -
CDR3 DNA: TGTGCCAGCAGGACAGTTAAGGCCACTGAAGCTTTCTTT
CDR3 protein: CASRTVKATEAFF

clone size: -
V gene: TRBV4-3
J gene: TRBJ2-2
D gene: -
CDR3 DNA: TGCGCCAGCAGCCAAGAGGGCTTGGGCACCGGGGAGCTGTTTTTT
CDR3 protein: CASSQEGLGTGELFF

clone size: once
V gene: TRBV7-6
J gene: TRBJ2-7
D gene: -
CDR3 DNA: TGTGCCAGCAGCTTACGGCGGGGGCCCCACGAGCAGTACTTC
CDR3 protein: CASSLRRGPHEQYF

clone size: -
V gene: TRBV11-3
J gene: TRBJ2-1
D gene: -
CDR3 DNA: TGTGCCAGCAGCTCACAAGGACAGAAGCAGTTCTTC
CDR3 protein: CASSSQGQKQFF

clone size: -
V gene: TRBV14
J gene: TRBJ2-5
D gene: -
CDR3 DNA: TGTGCCAGCAGCCAATTCTCGCTCGACGGGCAAGAGACCCAGTACTTC
CDR3 protein: CASSQFSLDGQETQYF

clone size: -
V gene: TRBV4-1
J gene: TRBJ2-7
D gene: -
CDR3 DNA: TGCGCCAGCAGACTCTACACGGGGGACTCCTACGAGCAGTACTTC
CDR3 protein: CASRLYTGDSYEQYF

clone size: few
V gene: TRBV5-4
J gene: TRBJ2-5
D gene: -
CDR3 DNA: TGTGCCAGCAGCTCGTCATCCAGGGTTCAAGAGACCCAGTACTTC
CDR3 protein: CASSSSSRVQETQYF

clone size: few
V gene: TRBV4-1
J gene: TRBJ1-2
D gene: TRBD1
CDR3 DNA: TGCGCCAGCAGCCAAGCCGGACAGGGATCGAACTATGGCTACACCTTC
CDR3 protein: CASSQAGQGSNYGYTF

clone size: few
V gene: TRBV5-1
J gene: TRBJ1-2
D gene: -
CDR3 DNA: TGCGCCAGCAGCCGAAAACCGGACGGGGAAGGTAACTATGGCTACACCTTC
CDR3 protein: CASSRKPDGEGNYGYTF

clone size: few
V gene: TRBV11-3
J gene: TRBJ1-5
D gene: -
CDR3 DNA: TGTGCCAGCAGTCTACGACAGTGGGCATGGGATAGCAATCAGCCCCAGCATTTT
CDR3 protein: CASSLRQWAWDSNQPQHF

clone size: -
V gene: TRBV11-2
J gene: TRBJ1-2
D gene: TRBD1
CDR3 DNA: TGTGCCAGCAGCGCCGACAGGGGTAACTATGGCTACACCTTC
CDR3 protein: CASSADRGNYGYTF

clone size: few
V gene: TRBV25-1
J gene: TRBJ1-1
D gene: TRBD1
CDR3 DNA: TGTGCCAGCAGCATTACAGGGGATTACACTGAAGCTTTCTTT
CDR3 protein: CASSITGDYTEAFF

clone size: -
V gene: TRBV27
J gene: TRBJ2-1
D gene: -
CDR3 DNA: TGTGCCAGCAGTTTTGGCAGCTACAATGAGCAGTTCTTC
CDR3 protein: CASSFGSYNEQFF

clone size: -
V gene: TRBV6-4
J gene: TRBJ2-3
D gene: -
CDR3 DNA: TGTGCCAGCAGTTTTGGTAGCGGAGATACGCAGTATTTT
CDR3 protein: CASSFGSGDTQYF

clone size: -
V gene: TRBV2
J gene: TRBJ1-5
D gene: -
CDR3 DNA: TGTGCCAGCACCGGGGGTCCTAATCAGCCCCAGCATTTT
CDR3 protein: CASTGGPNQPQHF

clone size: once
V gene: TRBV7-9
J gene: TRBJ1-3
D gene: -
CDR3 DNA: TGTGCCAGCAGCTTAGCGTCAGGGGCTGGAAACACCATATATTTT
CDR3 protein: CASSLASGAGNTIYF

clone size: -
V gene: TRBV19
J gene: TRBJ1-5
D gene: -
CDR3 DNA: TGTGCCAGTAGTGCAGGGGTTAGCAATCAGCCCCAGCATTTT
CDR3 protein: CASSAGVSNQPQHF

clone size: -
V gene: TRBV5-6
J gene: TRBJ1-2
D gene: -
CDR3 DNA: TGTGCCAGCAGCCCGAGGGACACCGGCTACACCTTC
CDR3 protein: CASSPRDTGYTF

clone size: -
V gene: TRBV7-3
J gene: TRBJ2-7
D gene: TRBD1
CDR3 DNA: TGTGCCAGCAGCTGGGGGACAGGGGGCGCGGAGCAGTACTTC
CDR3 protein: CASSWGTGGAEQYF

clone size: -
V gene: TRBV7-9
J gene: TRBJ1-5
D gene: -
CDR3 DNA: TGTGCCAGCAGCCTTGCAGTGGGCAATCAGCCCCAGCATTTT
CDR3 protein: CASSLAVGNQPQHF

clone size: -
V gene: TRBV4-2
J gene: TRBJ1-1
D gene: -
CDR3 DNA: TGTGCCAGCAGCCAAGTTCCGGGCACTGAAGCTTTCTTT
CDR3 protein: CASSQVPGTEAFF

clone size: few
V gene: TRBV5-8
J gene: TRBJ1-1
D gene: TRBD1
CDR3 DNA: TGTGCCAGCAGCTTGGTTATTAGGACAGGGGGCAACTTGGACACTGAAGCTTTCTTT
CDR3 protein: CASSLVIRTGGNLDTEAFF

clone size: -
V gene: TRBV10-2
J gene: TRBJ2-1
D gene: TRBD2
CDR3 DNA: TGCGCCAGCAGCAGCGGGGGGGCCTACAATGAGCAGTTCTTC
CDR3 protein: CASSSGGAYNEQFF

clone size: -
V gene: TRBV5-1
J gene: TRBJ1-6
D gene: -
CDR3 DNA: TGCGCCAGCAGAGGACAGATGAATTCACCCCTCCACTTT
CDR3 protein: CASRGQMNSPLHF

clone size: -
V gene: TRBV6-5
J gene: TRBJ1-2
D gene: -
CDR3 DNA: TGTGCCAGCAGCATGGGGGGGGAGAGTGGCTACACCTTC
CDR3 protein: CASSMGGESGYTF

clone size: -
V gene: TRBV11-1
J gene: TRBJ2-3
D gene: -
CDR3 DNA: TGTGCCAGCAGCCCTCCGGCGGGGGCCCGGTATTTT
CDR3 protein: CASSPPAGARYF